This TCR beta chain stems from a study of cytomegalovirus exposure and HLA in healthy donors. From germline, CDR1 is SNHLY and CDR2 FYNNEI. The CDR3 loop spans 14 amino acids. V gave up 6 bases and J gave up 8 bases, with 19 bases separating them. It was with 60 Vbeta and 13 Jbeta primers that the PCR ran. In the original processing: It was a later analysis that counted roughly 80 million unique TCR beta chains, of which 9 million to 13 million were shared. The protocol was immunoSEQ multiplex PCR, while the TCRdb copy is restricted to in-frame clones and leaves out a portion. D and trimming come from the DNA, and the V and J calls and clone size come from that table. Among 200,000 to 300,000 clones listed, 80% to 90% were seen once. General study results and limits: HLA allele associations emerged for about 16,000 TCR beta sequences in a later analysis, at 0.05 false discovery rate. Per published reports, the classifier diagnosed cytomegalovirus status with high specificity and sensitivity.

Comments on this clone: Its matching antigen is unknown.

The sequenced material came from PBMCs. The TCR was taken from a middle-aged woman in good health and CMV-seropositive. This sequence joins TRBV2 and TRBJ1-2; possible D gene TRBD1, 5 bases. The CDR3 loop is CASRGGVRGHGYTF. In DNA, the CDR3 is TGTGCCAGCAGGGGGGGGGTTAGGGGTCACGGCTACACCTTC.